Sequencing of this T cell receptor (beta chain) was carried out in a study of T-cell reconstitution after alpha-beta-depleted transplantation in children. Points from the study as a whole: Surviving thymic progenitors and recipient T cells were the source of high TCRbeta diversity at day 60 in some patients. Several hundred expanded graft clones reportedly supplied alpha-beta T cells about two months after transplant. T cells produced anew were the main source of T-cell counts and diversity one year after transplant.

Construction of the TCRbeta library involved unique molecular identifiers. TCRdb re-called the PCR reads with MiXCR, one entry per CDR3 protein. There are approximately 250,000 distinct CDR3 sequences in the sample; about 26% occur only once, and 2.6% lies in the top ten. The CDR3 totals 14 residues. CDR1 is SQVTM, CDR2 ANQGSEA, per germline. Trimming took 2 bases from V and 5 from J; bases not matched to a gene: 6. Comment on this clonotype: Its target is unknown.

The TCR sequence derives from a girl aged 2-10 years with Fanconi anemia, due to receive a stem cell transplant. The source was PBMCs, collected before TCRalphabeta/CD19-depleted stem cell transplant. The chain carries TRBV29-1 and TRBJ2-3, with 8 bases that match TRBD1. The CDR3 sequence is CSVEPGQGVDTQYF. Here the CDR3 DNA reads TGCAGCGTTGAACCCGGACAGGGCGTAGATACGCAGTATTTT.